This record concerns one T cell receptor beta chain sequence. The target antigen is unknown. The CDR3 totals 16 residues. V dropped 5 bases and J dropped 8; count of bases not matched to a gene: 10. CDR1 is MDHEN, CDR2 SYDVKM, per germline. The sample belongs to a study of cytomegalovirus exposure and HLA in healthy donors. This table comes from immunoSEQ multiplex PCR, and its TCRdb copy is limited to in-frame clones, with some not included. Among 100,000 to 150,000 clones listed, 95% to 96% were seen once. Whole-study results and caveats: In vitro work confirmed that three CMV-associated chains recognize CMV antigens.

This sequence joins TRBV28 and TRBJ2-1; 12 bases are shared with TRBD2. This clonotype originated in a man between 18 and 35 years old in good health and CMV-seronegative. Sample: PBMCs. The DNA of the CDR3 is TGTGCCAGCAGTCCCGGACTAGCGGGAATATTGGATGAGCAGTTCTTC. Translating it yields CASSPGLAGILDEQFF.